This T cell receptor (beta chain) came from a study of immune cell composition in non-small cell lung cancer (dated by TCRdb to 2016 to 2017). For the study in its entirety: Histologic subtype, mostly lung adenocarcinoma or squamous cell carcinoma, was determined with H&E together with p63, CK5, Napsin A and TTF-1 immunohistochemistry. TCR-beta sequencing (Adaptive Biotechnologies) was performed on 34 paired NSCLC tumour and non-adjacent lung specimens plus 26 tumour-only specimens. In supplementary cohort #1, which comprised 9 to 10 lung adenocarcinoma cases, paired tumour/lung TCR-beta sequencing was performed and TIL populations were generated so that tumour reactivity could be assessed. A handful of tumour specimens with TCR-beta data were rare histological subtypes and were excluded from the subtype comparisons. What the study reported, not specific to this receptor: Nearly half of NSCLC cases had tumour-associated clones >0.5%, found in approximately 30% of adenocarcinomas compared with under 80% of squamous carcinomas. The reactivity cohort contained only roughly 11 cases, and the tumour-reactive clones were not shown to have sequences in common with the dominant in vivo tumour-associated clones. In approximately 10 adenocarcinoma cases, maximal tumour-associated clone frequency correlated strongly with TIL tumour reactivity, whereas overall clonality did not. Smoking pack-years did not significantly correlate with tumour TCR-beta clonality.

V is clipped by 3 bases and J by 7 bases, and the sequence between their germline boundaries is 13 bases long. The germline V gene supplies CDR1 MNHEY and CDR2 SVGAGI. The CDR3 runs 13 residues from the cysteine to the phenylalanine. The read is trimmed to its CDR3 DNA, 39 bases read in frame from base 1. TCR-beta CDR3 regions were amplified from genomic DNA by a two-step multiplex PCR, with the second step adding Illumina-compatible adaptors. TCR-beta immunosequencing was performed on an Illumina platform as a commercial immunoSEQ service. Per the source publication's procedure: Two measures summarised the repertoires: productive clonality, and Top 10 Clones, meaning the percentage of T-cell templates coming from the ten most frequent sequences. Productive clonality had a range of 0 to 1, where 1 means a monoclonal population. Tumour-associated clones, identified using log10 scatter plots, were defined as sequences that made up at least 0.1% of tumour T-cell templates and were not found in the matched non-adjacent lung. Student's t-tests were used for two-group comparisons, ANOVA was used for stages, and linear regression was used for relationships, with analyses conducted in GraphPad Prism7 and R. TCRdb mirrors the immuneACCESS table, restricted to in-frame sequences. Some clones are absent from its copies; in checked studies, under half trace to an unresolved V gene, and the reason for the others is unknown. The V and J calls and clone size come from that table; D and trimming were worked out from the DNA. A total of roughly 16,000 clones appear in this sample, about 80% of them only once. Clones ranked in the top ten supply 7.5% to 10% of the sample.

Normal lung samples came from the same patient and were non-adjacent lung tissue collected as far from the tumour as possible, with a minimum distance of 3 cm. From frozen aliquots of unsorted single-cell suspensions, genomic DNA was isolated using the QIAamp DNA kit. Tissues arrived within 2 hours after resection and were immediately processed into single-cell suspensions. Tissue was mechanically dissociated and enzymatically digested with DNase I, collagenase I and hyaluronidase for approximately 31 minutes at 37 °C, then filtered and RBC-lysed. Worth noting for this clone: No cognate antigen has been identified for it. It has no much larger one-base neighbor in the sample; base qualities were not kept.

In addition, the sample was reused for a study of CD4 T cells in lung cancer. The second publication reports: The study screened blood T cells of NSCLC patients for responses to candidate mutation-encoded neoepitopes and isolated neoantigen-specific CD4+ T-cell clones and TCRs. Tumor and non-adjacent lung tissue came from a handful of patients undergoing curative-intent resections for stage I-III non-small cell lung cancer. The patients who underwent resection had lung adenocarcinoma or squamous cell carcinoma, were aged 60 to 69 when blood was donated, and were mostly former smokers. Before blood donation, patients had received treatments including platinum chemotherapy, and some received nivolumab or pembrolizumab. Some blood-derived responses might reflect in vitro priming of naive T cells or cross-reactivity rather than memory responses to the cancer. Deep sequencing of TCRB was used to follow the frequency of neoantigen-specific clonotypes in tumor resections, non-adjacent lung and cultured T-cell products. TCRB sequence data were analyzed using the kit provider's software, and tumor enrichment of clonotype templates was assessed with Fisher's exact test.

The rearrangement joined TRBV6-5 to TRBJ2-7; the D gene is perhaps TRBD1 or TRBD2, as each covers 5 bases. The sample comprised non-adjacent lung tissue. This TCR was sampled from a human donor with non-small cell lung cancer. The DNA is TGTGCCAGCAGTTATGGAGAGGGGCTTGAGCAGTACTTC. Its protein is CASSYGEGLEQYF.